The clone carrying this TCR beta chain was counted a few times. Its antigen is unidentified. The time point here: pre-sensitization, week 0. The treatment was: therapeutic diphenylcyclopropenone sensitization with weekly scalp DPC. V lost 3 bases, J lost 2 bases, and 14 bases lay in between. The CDR3 sequence is 15 residues long. Germline CDR1 reads SGHAT; CDR2 reads FQDESV (reference sequence). The data belong to a study of human T cells and chemical hapten exposure. Study-level results: Unchanged with DPC sensitization were TCRs above 1 in 1000 frequency. Expanded TCRs clustered into significantly more large CDR3 similarity groups than controls, the analysis revealed.

TCRdb reanalysed the RACE reads using MiXCR and keeps one entry per CDR3 protein. The sample consists of approximately 180,000 distinct CDR3 sequences, approximately 31% of them appearing once. The material was whole blood, obtained in connection with sensitization to the hapten diphenylcyclopropenone (DPC). The rearrangement joins TRBV11-1 to TRBJ2-7; D unresolved. The sequence came from a woman in her twenties or thirties with alopecia areata. Some clones in this sample may be carry-over from other donors' samples. The CDR3 bases are TGTGCCAGCAGCTTCTCCTTAGCAGGACCCTACGAGCAGTACTTC. This gives the protein CASSFSLAGPYEQYF.